This T cell receptor (beta chain) was documented in a study of monozygotic twins with inflammatory bowel disease. Broader study findings: No difference was seen in repertoire similarity between concordant and discordant twins, possibly from limited power.

Germline loops: CDR1 MNHEY, CDR2 SMNVEV (reference sequence). This CDR3 has 14 amino acids. Each donor had 2.5 to 3 ml of blood drawn. Reanalyzing the 5' RACE reads, TCRdb keeps one entry per CDR3 protein, without DNA. The sample totals 200,000 to 250,000 distinct CDR3 sequences. A word on this clonotype: The antigen is undetermined.

The sample taken for sequencing was blood. The sequence was obtained from a human donor with ulcerative colitis or Crohn's disease, or a healthy co-twin of an affected twin (not recorded which). The chain combines TRBV27 with TRBJ1-2; TCRdb calls TRBD1, which cannot be checked without DNA. The CDR3 is CASRSTGGDYGYTF.